The clone carrying this T cell receptor beta chain was counted a few times. What it binds is not known. One end of the junction does not line up with germline, which may come from a read error. TCRdb reanalysed the RT-PCR reads using MiXCR and keeps one entry per CDR3 protein. This sample has about 700,000 distinct CDR3 sequences, with about 14% found just once. The germline CDR1 and CDR2 sequences are DFQATT and SNEGSKA (reference sequence). The CDR3 runs to 13 residues. These data belong to a study of response to subunit inactivated influenza vaccine. The study, taken as a whole, reports: Authors suggested each seasonal influenza vaccination recruits few new T cells.

The sequencing used PBMCs from blood, collected roughly 15 days before vaccination. The chain recombines TRBV20-1 with TRBJ2-7; 7 bases map to TRBD1. The clonotype was recovered from a man aged 50 to 59 who received an inactivated influenza vaccine. The chain's CDR3 is CSANTGDAYEQYF. In DNA form, the CDR3 reads TGCAGCGCTAATACAGGGGACGCCTACGAGCAGTACTTC.